The rows below give T cell receptor beta chains drawn from one sample of a study of T cells after posttransplantation cyclophosphamide. TCRdb keeps only in-frame clones here, not all; method: immunoSEQ multiplex PCR. The repertoire consists of roughly 2,100 clones, with around 95% occurring once and the leading ten covering about 1.4%. Input material: naive CD8+ T cells sorted from PBMCs. These receptors were collected from an older woman in good health, CMV-negative, and a related stem cell transplant donor. Each CDR3 is given without its conserved first and last residue. Each record gives: V gene, J gene, CDR3 protein.

>TRBV7-6|TRBJ2-2
ASSFLEGRPTTTGELF
>TRBV7-9|TRBJ2-3
ASSLVLRGTDTQY
>TRBV9|TRBJ1-2
ASSVGAPGGGYT
>TRBV19|TRBJ2-1
ASSILTSSVVEQF
>TRBV9|TRBJ1-6
ASSGATGLASPLH
>TRBV19|TRBJ2-7
ATWDRVTYEQY
>TRBV5-8|TRBJ2-3
ASSIGTGGTDTQY
>TRBV19|TRBJ2-2
ASSFGTSGSTGELF
>TRBV14|TRBJ2-7
ASSQFSYEQY
>TRBV6-6|TRBJ2-3
ASSWASGGTDTQY
>TRBV11-2|TRBJ2-7
ASSYSRDRDTYEQY
>TRBV21-1|TRBJ2-5
ASSRSLAGNRVETQY
>TRBV9|TRBJ2-3
ASSPEGDTQY
>TRBV29-1|TRBJ2-3
SVMTGTDTQY
>TRBV19|TRBJ2-3
ASSIWGGTDTQY
>TRBV9|TRBJ1-5
ASSVGGQPNQPQH
>TRBV2|TRBJ1-5
ASSDWGEQPQH
>TRBV5-1|TRBJ1-1
ASSLDGGMAEAF
>TRBV6-1|TRBJ2-1
ASSDTTGFAYNEQF
>TRBV4-3|TRBJ2-2
ASSQDMGGTGELF
>TRBV5-1|TRBJ2-1
ASSADGYNEQF
>TRBV6-5|TRBJ2-1
ASSYSGGGLHEQF
>TRBV7-9|TRBJ2-1
ASSSTGGRDNEQF
>TRBV19|TRBJ2-7
ASRPGQGAYEQY
>TRBV5-1|TRBJ2-2
ASSLGLTGELF
>TRBV7-9|TRBJ1-2
ASSLGLQGYT
>TRBV7-3|TRBJ2-1
ASSLIGSTHEQF
>TRBV7-6|TRBJ2-7
ASSLGPDEQY
>TRBV27|NA
ASSQLAYSSYEQY
>TRBV27|TRBJ1-1
ASSFSMTGDTEAF
>TRBV6-5|TRBJ2-3
ASSYFAGTDTQY
>TRBV21-1|TRBJ2-3
ASSKASGQGTADTQY
>TRBV6-5|TRBJ2-1
ASSYDRSSYNEQF
>TRBV18|TRBJ2-3
ASSPGAVDTQY
>TRBV18|TRBJ2-7
ASSPIASGSLDEQY
>TRBV7-3|TRBJ2-3
ASSFSGSSTDTQY
>TRBV25-1|TRBJ2-2
ASSDPRLGGTGELF
>TRBV21-1|TRBJ1-5
ASSKEVRGCENQPQH
>TRBV5-1|TRBJ2-6
ASSPLPSGANVLT
>TRBV7-6|TRBJ1-4
ASSAGNNEKLF
>TRBV6-6|TRBJ2-7
ASRIMTGGDEQY
>TRBV7-9|TRBJ1-1
ASSLVLGTQVKAF
>TRBV10-3|TRBJ1-1
AIRGTGGFTEAF
>TRBV4-2|TRBJ1-4
ASSQESLLGTGNEKLF
>TRBV9|TRBJ2-2
ASSFRTSVTSNTGELF